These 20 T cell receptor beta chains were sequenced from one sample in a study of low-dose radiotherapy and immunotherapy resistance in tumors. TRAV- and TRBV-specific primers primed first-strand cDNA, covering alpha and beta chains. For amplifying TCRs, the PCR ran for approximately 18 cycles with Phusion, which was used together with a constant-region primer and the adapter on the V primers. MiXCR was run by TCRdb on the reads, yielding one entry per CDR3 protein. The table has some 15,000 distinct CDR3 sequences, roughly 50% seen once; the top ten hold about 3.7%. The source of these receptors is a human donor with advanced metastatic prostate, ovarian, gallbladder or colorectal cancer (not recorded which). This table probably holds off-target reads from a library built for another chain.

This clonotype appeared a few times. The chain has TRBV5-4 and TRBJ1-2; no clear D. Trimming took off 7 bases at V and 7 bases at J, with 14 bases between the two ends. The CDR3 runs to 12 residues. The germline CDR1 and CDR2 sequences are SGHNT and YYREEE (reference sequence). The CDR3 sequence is CASGQGQSGYTF. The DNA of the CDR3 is TGTGCCAGCGGCCAAGGCCAGTCTGGCTACACCTTC.

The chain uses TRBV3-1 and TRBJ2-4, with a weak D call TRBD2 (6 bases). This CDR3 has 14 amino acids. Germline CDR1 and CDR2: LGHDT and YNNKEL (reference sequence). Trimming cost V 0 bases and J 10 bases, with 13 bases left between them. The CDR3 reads CASSQEPRGGIQYF. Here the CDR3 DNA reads TGTGCCAGCAGCCAAGAACCGCGGGGCGGTATTCAGTACTTC.

CDR3 amino acids: CASSIQVGTRGHGYTF. CDR3 DNA: TGTGCCAGTAGTATTCAGGTGGGGACAAGGGGTCATGGCTACACCTTC. The chain carries TRBV19 and TRBJ1-2; the D gene is possibly TRBD1 (6 bases). The CDR3 has 16 residues. Germline CDR1 and CDR2: LNHDA and SQIVND (reference sequence). V gave up 3 bases and J gave up 6 bases, with 20 bases separating them.

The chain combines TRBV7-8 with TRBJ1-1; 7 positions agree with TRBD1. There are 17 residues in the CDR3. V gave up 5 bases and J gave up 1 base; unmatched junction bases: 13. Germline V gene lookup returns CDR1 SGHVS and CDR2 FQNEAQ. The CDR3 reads CASSDLLRRGTNTEAFF. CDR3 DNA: TGTGCCAGCAGCGACCTCCTTCGCAGGGGGACGAACACTGAAGCTTTCTTT.

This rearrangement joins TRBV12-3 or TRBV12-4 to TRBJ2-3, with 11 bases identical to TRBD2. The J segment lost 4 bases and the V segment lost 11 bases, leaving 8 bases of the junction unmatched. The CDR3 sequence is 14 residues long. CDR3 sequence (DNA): TGTGCCGTACGCCGTAGCGGGGGGGCAGATACGCAGTATTTT. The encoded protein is CAVRRSGGADTQYF.

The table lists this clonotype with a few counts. The CDR3 DNA sequence: TGTGCCAGCTCACCAAGCAGGGATGGAAACACCATATATTTT. It codes for CASSPSRDGNTIYF. The chain carries TRBV18 and TRBJ1-3, with D possibly matching TRBD1 (5 bases). Germline CDR1 KGHSH, CDR2 LQKENI. The CDR3 length is 14 residues. With 2 bases removed from V and 3 bases from J, the gap between germline ends came to 8 bases.

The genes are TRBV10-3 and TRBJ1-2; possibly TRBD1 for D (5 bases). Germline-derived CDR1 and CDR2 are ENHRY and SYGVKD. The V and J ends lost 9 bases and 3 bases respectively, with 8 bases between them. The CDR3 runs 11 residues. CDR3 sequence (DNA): TGTGCCATTGGGACGGACTATGGCTACACCTTC. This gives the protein CAIGTDYGYTF.

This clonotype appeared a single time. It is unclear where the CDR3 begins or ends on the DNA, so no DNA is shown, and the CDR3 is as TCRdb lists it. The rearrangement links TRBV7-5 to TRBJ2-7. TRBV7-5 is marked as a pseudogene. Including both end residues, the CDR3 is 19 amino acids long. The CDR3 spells CISVSEAWYEITFAYEQYF.

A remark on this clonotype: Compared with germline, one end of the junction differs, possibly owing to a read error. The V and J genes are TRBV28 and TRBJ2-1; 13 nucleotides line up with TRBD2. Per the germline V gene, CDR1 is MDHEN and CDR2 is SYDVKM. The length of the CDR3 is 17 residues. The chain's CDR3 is CASSINPGLAGYSEQFF. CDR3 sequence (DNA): TGTGCCAGCAGTATTAACCCGGGACTAGCGGGATACAGTGAGCAGTTCTTC.

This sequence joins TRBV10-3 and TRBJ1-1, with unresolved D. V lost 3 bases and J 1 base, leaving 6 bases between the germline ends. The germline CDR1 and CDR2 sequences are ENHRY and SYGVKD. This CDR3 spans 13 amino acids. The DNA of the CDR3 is TGTGCCATCAGTGATAGAGAGAACACTGAAGCTTTCTTT. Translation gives CAISDRENTEAFF.

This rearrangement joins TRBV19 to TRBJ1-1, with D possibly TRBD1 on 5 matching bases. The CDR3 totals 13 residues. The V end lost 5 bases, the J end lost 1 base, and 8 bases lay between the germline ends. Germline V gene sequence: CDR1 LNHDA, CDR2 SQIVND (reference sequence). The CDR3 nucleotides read TGTGCCAGTAGTCATCAGGGGAACACTGAAGCTTTCTTT. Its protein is CASSHQGNTEAFF.

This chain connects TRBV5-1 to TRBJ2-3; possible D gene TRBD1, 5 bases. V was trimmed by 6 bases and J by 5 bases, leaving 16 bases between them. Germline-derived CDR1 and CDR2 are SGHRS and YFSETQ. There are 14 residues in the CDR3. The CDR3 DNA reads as TGCGCCAGCAACCCAGGGTCAGCCAAAGATACGCAGTATTTT. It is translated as CASNPGSAKDTQYF. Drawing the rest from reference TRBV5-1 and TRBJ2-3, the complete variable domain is KAGVTQTPRYLIKTRGQQVTLSCSPISGHRSVSWYQQTPGQGLQFLFEYFSETQRNKGNFPGRFSGRQFSNSRSEMNVSTLELGDSALYLCASNPGSAKDTQYFGPGTRLTVL.

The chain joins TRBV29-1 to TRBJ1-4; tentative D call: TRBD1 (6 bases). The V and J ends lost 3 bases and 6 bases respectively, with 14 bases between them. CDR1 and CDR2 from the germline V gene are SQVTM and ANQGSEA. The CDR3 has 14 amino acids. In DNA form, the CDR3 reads TGCAGCGTTGATGGCGGGGGCGGCTATGAAAAACTGTTTTTT. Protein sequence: CSVDGGGGYEKLFF.

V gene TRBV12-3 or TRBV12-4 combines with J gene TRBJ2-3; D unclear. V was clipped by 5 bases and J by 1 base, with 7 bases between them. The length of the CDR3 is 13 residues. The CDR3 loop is CASSISGTDTQYF. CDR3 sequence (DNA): TGTGCCAGCAGTATATCGGGCACAGATACGCAGTATTTT.

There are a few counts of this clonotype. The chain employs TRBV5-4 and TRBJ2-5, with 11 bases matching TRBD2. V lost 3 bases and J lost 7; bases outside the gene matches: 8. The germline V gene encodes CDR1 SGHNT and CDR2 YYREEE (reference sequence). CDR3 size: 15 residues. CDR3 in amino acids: CASSSRLAGIATQYF. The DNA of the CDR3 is TGTGCCAGCAGCTCCAGACTAGCGGGAATAGCGACCCAGTACTTC.

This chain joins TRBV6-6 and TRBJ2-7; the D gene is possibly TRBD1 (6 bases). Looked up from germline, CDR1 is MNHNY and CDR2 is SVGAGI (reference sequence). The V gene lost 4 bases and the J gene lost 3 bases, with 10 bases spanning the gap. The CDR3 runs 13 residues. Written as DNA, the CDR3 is TGTGCCAGCAGTTTCCGGGACATCTACGAGCAGTACTTC. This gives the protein CASSFRDIYEQYF.

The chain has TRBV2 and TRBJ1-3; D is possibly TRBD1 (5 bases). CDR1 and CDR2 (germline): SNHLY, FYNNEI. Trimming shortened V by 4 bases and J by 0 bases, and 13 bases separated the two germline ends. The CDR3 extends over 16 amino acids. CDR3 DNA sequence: TGTGCCAGCAGTGGGAAACAGGCGCCCTCTGGAAACACCATATATTTT. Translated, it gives CASSGKQAPSGNTIYF. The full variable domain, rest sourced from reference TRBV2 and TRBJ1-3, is EPEVTQTPSHQVTQMGQEVILRCVPISNHLYFYWYRQILGQKVEFLVSFYNNEISEKSEIFDDQFSVERPDGSNFTLKIRSTKLEDSAMYFCASSGKQAPSGNTIYFGEGSWLTVV.

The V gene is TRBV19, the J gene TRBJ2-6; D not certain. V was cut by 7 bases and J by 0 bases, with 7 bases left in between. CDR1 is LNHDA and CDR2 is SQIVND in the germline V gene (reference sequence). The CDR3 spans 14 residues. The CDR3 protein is CASKFGSGANVLTF. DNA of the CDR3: TGTGCCAGTAAATTTGGCTCTGGGGCCAACGTCCTGACTTTC.

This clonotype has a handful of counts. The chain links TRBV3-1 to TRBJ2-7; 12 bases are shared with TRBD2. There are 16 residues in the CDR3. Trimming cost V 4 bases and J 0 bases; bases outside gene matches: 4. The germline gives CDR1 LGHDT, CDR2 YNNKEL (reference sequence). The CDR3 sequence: CASSPGLAGTSYEQYF. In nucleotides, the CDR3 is TGTGCCAGCAGCCCCGGACTAGCGGGGACCTCCTACGAGCAGTACTTC.

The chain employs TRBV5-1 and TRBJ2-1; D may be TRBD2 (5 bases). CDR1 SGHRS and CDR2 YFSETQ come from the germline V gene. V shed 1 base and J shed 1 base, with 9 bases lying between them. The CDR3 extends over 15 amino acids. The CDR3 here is CASSLHEGSYNEQFF. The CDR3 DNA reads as TGCGCCAGCAGCTTGCATGAGGGATCCTACAATGAGCAGTTCTTC. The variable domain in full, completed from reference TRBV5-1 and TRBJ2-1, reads KAGVTQTPRYLIKTRGQQVTLSCSPISGHRSVSWYQQTPGQGLQFLFEYFSETQRNKGNFPGRFSGRQFSNSRSEMNVSTLELGDSALYLCASSLHEGSYNEQFFGPGTRLTVL.